This section outlines one T cell receptor (beta chain) sequence together with its context. Libraries were prepared by immunoSEQ multiplex PCR; TCRdb keeps only in-frame clonotypes and omits some of them. The data hold 200,000 to 250,000 clones, with 80% observed a single time. The sample originates from a study of blood T cell repertoires in COVID-19. Whole-study context: Sample material is recorded as cDNA or gDNA derived from T cells, B-cell-depleted T cells, or PBMCs.

The CDR3 length is 15 residues. The V gene end was trimmed by 1 base and the J gene end by 5 bases; junction bases not matched to a gene: 9. Germline-derived CDR1 and CDR2 are SQVTM and ANQGSEA. This TCR was recovered from a woman between 65 and 79 years old with acute or convalescent COVID-19. The chain joins TRBV29-1 to TRBJ2-7; 9 positions agree with TRBD2. Sample: peripheral blood. This CDR3 reads CSVEGGLAGPNEQYF. CDR3 DNA sequence: TGCAGCGTTGAAGGGGGCCTAGCGGGACCCAACGAGCAGTACTTC.